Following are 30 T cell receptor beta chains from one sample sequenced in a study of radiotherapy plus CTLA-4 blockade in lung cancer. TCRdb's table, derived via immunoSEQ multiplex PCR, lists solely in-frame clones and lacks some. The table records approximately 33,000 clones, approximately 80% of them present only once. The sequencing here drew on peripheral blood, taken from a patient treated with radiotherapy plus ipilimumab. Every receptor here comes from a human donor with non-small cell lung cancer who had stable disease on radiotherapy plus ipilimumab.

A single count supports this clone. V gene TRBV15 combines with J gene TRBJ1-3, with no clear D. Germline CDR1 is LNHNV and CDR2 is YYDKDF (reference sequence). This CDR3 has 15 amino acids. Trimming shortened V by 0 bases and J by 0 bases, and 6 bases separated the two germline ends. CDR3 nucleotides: TGTGCCACCAGCAGAGAGGGCGGCTCTGGAAACACCATATATTTT. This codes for CATSREGGSGNTIYF.

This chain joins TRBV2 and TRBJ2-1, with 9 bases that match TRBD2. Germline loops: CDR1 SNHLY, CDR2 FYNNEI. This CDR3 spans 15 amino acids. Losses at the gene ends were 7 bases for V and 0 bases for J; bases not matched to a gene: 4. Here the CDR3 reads CASTVLAGSYNEQFF. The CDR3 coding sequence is TGTGCCAGCACCGTACTAGCGGGCTCCTACAATGAGCAGTTCTTC.

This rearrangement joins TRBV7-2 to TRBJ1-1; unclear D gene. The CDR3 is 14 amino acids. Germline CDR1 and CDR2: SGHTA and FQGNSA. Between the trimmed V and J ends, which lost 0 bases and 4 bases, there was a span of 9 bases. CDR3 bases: TGTGCCAGCAGCTTAGCCCCTGGGTCCACTGAAGCTTTCTTT. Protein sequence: CASSLAPGSTEAFF.

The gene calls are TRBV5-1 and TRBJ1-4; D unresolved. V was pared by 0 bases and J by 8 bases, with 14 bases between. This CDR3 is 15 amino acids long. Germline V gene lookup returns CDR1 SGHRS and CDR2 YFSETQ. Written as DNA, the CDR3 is TGCGCCAGCAGCTTGGCCGGGGTCGGCGCCGAAAAACTGTTTTTT. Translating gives CASSLAGVGAEKLFF. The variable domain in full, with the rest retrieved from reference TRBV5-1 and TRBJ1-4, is KAGVTQTPRYLIKTRGQQVTLSCSPISGHRSVSWYQQTPGQGLQFLFEYFSETQRNKGNFPGRFSGRQFSNSRSEMNVSTLELGDSALYLCASSLAGVGAEKLFFGSGTQLSVL.

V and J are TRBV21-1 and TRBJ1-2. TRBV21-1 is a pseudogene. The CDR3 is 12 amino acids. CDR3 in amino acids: CASGGGTDGYTF. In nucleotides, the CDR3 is TGTGCCAGCGGAGGGGGGACGGATGGCTACACCTTC.

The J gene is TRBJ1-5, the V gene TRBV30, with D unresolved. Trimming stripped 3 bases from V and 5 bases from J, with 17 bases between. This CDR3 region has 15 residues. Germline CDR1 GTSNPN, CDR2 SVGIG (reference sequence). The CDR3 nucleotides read TGTGCCTGGAGCCCGATTGGGAGCGGTGATCAGCCCCAGCATTTT. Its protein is CAWSPIGSGDQPQHF. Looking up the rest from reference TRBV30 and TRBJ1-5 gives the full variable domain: SQTIHQWPATLVQPVGSPLSLECTVEGTSNPNLYWYRQAAGRGLQLLFYSVGIGQISSEVPQNLSASRPQDRQFILSSKKLLLSDSGFYLCAWSPIGSGDQPQHFGDGTRLSIL.

The CDR3 loop is CASSSTLPISGANVLTF. CDR3 bases: TGCGCCAGCAGCTCCACGTTACCAATTTCTGGGGCCAACGTCCTGACTTTC. The genes are TRBV5-1 and TRBJ2-6, with D uncertain. Trimming took off 3 bases at V and 1 base at J, with 14 bases between the two ends. CDR1 and CDR2 (germline): SGHRS, YFSETQ. The CDR3 length is 17 residues. Supplemented by reference TRBV5-1 and TRBJ2-6, the full variable domain reads KAGVTQTPRYLIKTRGQQVTLSCSPISGHRSVSWYQQTPGQGLQFLFEYFSETQRNKGNFPGRFSGRQFSNSRSEMNVSTLELGDSALYLCASSSTLPISGANVLTFGAGSRLTVL.

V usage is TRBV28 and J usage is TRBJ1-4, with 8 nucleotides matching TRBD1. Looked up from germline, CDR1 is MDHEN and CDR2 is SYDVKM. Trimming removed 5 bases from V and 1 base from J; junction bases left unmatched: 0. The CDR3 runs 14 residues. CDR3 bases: TGTGCCAGCAGTGGACAGGGAACTAATGAAAAACTGTTTTTT. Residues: CASSGQGTNEKLFF. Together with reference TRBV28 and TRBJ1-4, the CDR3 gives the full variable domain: DVKVTQSSRYLVKRTGEKVFLECVQDMDHENMFWYRQDPGLGLRLIYFSYDVKMKEKGDIPEGYSVSREKKERFSLILESASTNQTSMYLCASSGQGTNEKLFFGSGTQLSVL.

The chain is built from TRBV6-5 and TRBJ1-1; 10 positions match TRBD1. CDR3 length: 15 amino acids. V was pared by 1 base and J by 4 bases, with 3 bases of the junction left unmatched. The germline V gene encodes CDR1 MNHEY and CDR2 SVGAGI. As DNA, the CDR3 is TGTGCCAGCAGTTACTGGGACAGGGGAGGCACTGAAGCTTTCTTT. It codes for CASSYWDRGGTEAFF.

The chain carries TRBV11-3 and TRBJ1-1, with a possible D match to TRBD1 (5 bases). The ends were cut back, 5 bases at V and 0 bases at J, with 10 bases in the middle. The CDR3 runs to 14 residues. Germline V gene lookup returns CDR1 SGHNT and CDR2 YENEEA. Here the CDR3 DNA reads TGTGCCAGCAGCCCGGGGGGACTGAACACTGAAGCTTTCTTT. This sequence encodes CASSPGGLNTEAFF.

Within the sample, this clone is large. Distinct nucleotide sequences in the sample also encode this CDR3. This CDR3 reads CASSYVTGTGAYGYTF. CDR3 sequence (DNA): TGTGCCAGCAGTTACGTAACCGGGACAGGGGCTTATGGCTACACCTTC. The V call is TRBV6-5, the J call TRBJ1-2; TRBD1 agrees at 10 bases. From germline, CDR1 is MNHEY and CDR2 SVGAGI. V lost 2 bases, J lost 5 bases, and 8 bases stayed unmatched. This CDR3 comprises 16 residues.

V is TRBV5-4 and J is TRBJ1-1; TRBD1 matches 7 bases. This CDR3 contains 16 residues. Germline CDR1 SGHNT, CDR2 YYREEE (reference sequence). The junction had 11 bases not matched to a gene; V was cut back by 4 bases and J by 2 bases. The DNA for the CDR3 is TGTGCCAGCAGCCCGGAGGGGGCCAGGGTTAACACTGAAGCTTTCTTT. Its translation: CASSPEGARVNTEAFF.

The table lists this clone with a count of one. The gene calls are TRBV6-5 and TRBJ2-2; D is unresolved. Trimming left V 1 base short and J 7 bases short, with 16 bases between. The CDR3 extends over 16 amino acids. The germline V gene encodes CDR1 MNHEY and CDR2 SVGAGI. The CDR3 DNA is TGTGCCAGCAGTTACTTTGCGACCAATGGGTACGGGGAGCTGTTTTTT. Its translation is CASSYFATNGYGELFF.

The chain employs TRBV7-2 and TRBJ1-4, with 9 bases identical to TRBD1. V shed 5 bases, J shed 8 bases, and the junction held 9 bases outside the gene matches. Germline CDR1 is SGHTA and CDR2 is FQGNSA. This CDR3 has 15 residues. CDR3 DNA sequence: TGTGCCAGCAGCCCCCAACAGGGGGCTTGGGAAAAACTGTTTTTT. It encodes CASSPQQGAWEKLFF.

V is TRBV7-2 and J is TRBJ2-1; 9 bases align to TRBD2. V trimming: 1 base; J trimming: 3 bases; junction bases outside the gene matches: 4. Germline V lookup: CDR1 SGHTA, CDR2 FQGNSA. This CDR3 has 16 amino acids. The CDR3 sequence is CASSLGTSVRYNEQFF. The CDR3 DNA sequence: TGTGCCAGCAGCTTAGGGACTAGCGTTCGCTACAATGAGCAGTTCTTC.

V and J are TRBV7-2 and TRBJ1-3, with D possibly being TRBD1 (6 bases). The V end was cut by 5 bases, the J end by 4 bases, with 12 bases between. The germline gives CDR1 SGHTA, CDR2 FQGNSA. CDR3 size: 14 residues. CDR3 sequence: CASSAGTLGNTIYF. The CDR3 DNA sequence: TGTGCCAGCAGCGCCGGGACACTCGGAAACACCATATATTTT.

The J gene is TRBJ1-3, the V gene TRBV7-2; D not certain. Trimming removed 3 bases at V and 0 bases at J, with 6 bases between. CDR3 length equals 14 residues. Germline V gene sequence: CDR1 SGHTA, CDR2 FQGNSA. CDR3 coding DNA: TGTGCCAGCAGCTTTGCAAACTCTGGAAACACCATATATTTT. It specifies CASSFANSGNTIYF.

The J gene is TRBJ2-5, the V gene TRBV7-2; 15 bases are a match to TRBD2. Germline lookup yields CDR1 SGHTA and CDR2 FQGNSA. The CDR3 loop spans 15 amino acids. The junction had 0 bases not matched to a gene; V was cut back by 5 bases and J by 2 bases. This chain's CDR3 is CASSGTSGGQETQYF. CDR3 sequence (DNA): TGTGCCAGCAGCGGGACTAGCGGGGGGCAAGAGACCCAGTACTTC.

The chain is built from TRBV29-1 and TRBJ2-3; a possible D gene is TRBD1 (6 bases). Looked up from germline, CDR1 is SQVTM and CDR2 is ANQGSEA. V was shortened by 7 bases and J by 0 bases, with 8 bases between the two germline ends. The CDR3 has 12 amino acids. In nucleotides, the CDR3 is TGCAGCGCAGGGGATAGCACAGATACGCAGTATTTT. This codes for CSAGDSTDTQYF.

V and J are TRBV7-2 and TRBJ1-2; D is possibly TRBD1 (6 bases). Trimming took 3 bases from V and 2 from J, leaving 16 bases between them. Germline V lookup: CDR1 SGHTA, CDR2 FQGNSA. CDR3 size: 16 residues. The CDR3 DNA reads TGTGCCAGCAGCTTTACTGCGGACAGCCTAAACTATGGCTACACCTTC. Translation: CASSFTADSLNYGYTF.

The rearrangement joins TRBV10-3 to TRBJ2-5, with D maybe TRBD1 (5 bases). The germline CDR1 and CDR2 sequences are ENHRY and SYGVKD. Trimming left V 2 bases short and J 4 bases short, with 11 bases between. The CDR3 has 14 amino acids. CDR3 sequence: CAISEQGRRETQYF. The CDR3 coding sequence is TGTGCCATCAGTGAGCAGGGAAGGAGAGAGACCCAGTACTTC.

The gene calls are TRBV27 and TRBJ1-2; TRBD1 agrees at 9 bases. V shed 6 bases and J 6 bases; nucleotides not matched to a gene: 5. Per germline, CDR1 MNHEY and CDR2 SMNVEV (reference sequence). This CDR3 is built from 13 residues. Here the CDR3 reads CASSYRGRDGYTF. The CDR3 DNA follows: TGTGCCAGCAGCTACAGGGGGCGCGATGGCTACACCTTC.

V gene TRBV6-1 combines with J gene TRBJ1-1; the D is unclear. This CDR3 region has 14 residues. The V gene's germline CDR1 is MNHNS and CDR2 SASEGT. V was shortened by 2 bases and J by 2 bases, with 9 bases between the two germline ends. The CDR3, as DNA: TGTGCCAGCAGTGAACGGGCTCGAAACACTGAAGCTTTCTTT. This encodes CASSERARNTEAFF.

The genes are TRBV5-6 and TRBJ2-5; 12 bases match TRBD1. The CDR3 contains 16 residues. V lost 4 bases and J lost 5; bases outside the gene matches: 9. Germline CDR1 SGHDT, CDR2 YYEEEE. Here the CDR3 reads CASSGTGGESRETQYF. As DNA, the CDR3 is TGTGCCAGCAGCGGGACAGGGGGCGAGAGTAGGGAGACCCAGTACTTC.

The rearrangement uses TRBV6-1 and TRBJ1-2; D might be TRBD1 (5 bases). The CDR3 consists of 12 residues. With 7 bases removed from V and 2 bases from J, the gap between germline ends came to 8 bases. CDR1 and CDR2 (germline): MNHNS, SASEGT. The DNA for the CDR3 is TGTGCCAGCATATCAGGGAACTATGGCTACACCTTC. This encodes CASISGNYGYTF.

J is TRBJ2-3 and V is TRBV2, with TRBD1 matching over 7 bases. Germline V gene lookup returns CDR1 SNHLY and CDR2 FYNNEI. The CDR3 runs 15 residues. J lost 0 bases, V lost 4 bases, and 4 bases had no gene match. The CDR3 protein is CASSVVGQSTDTQYF. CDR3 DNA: TGTGCCAGCAGTGTTGTGGGACAGAGCACAGATACGCAGTATTTT.

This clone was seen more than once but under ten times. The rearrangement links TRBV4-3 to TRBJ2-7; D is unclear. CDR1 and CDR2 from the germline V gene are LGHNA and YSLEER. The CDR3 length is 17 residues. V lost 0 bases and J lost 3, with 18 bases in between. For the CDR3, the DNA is TGCGCCAGCAGCCAAGATATGGCAGTTGGGCCGCTCTACGAGCAGTACTTC. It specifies CASSQDMAVGPLYEQYF.

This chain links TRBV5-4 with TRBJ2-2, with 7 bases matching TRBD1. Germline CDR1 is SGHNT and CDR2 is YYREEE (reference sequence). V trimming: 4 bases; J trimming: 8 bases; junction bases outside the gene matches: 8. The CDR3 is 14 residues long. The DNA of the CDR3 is TGTGCCAGCAGCCCGACAGGGTTATCGGGGGAGCTGTTTTTT. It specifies CASSPTGLSGELFF.

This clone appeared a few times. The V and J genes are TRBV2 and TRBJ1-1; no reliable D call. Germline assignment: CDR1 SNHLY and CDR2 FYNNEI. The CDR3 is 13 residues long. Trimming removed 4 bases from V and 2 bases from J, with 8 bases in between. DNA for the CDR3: TGTGCCAGCAGTGGGTCTGGAAACACTGAAGCTTTCTTT. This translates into CASSGSGNTEAFF.

The CDR3 reads CASVPGQGLKKLFF. The CDR3 DNA sequence: TGTGCCAGTGTTCCGGGACAGGGGTTGAAAAAACTGTTTTTT. The rearrangement joins TRBV19 to TRBJ1-4, with 10 positions matching TRBD1. The CDR3 sequence is 14 residues long. Germline V gene sequence: CDR1 LNHDA, CDR2 SQIVND (reference sequence). Unmatched junction bases numbered 9, after V lost 8 bases and J lost 9 bases. The complete variable domain, with remaining parts taken from reference TRBV19 and TRBJ1-4, reads DGGITQSPKYLFRKEGQNVTLSCEQNLNHDAMYWYRQDPGQGLRLIYYSQIVNDFQKGDIAEGYSVSREKKESFPLTVTSAQKNPTAFYLCASVPGQGLKKLFFGSGTQLSVL.